This passage covers 12 T cell receptor beta chains from one sample sequenced in a study of T cell responses to AZD1222 COVID-19 vaccine. TCRdb's table, derived via immunoSEQ multiplex PCR, lists solely in-frame clones and lacks some. The table has over 150,000 clones, 88% seen once. The sample consisted of peripheral blood, taken on day 0 of AZD1222 vaccination. The receptor set was obtained from an adult in good health.

This chain links TRBV28 with TRBJ1-2; D gene unclear. The germline V gene encodes CDR1 MDHEN and CDR2 SYDVKM. Trimming pared 2 bases from V and 8 bases from J, leaving 9 bases between. The CDR3 is made up of 12 amino acids. Here the CDR3 reads CASSLSPRGYTF. The CDR3 DNA reads as TGTGCCAGCAGTTTAAGTCCTCGGGGCTACACCTTC.

This chain joins TRBV2 and TRBJ2-1; D not resolved. From germline, CDR1 is SNHLY and CDR2 FYNNEI. Between the trimmed V and J ends, which lost 5 bases and 3 bases, there was a span of 17 bases. This CDR3 spans 16 amino acids. The CDR3 DNA is TGTGCCAGCAGTACCCCGCCCAGCACCAACTACAATGAGCAGTTCTTC. Its translation is CASSTPPSTNYNEQFF.

The chain joins TRBV4-2 to TRBJ1-6, with D unclear. The germline V gene has CDR1 LGHNA and CDR2 YNFKEQ. Between the trimmed V and J ends, which lost 0 bases and 8 bases, there was a span of 5 bases. The CDR3 is 13 residues long. The CDR3 bases are TGTGCCAGCAGCCAAGAGGAAGATTCACCCCTCCACTTT. Its protein product is CASSQEEDSPLHF.

The V and J genes are TRBV6-2 or TRBV6-3 and TRBJ2-2; D gene unclear. The CDR3 extends over 12 amino acids. Trimming left V 4 bases short and J 6 bases short, with 6 bases between. Germline CDR1 is MNHEY and CDR2 is SVGEGT. The CDR3 spells CASSFTSGELFF. The CDR3 DNA is TGTGCCAGCAGTTTTACGTCCGGGGAGCTGTTTTTT.

The chain joins TRBV27 to TRBJ2-7; D may be TRBD2 (5 bases). Germline V gene sequence: CDR1 MNHEY, CDR2 SMNVEV (reference sequence). Trimming pared 5 bases from V and 5 bases from J, leaving 22 bases between. This CDR3 is built from 16 residues. The CDR3 DNA follows: TGTGCCAGCAGTCCCTATTCGAGAGGGCTCTTACACGAGCAGTACTTC. Its translation: CASSPYSRGLLHEQYF.

This chain joins TRBV9 and TRBJ1-2; maybe TRBD1 (5 bases). Trimming took 3 bases from V and 3 from J, leaving 9 bases between them. The germline CDR1 and CDR2 sequences are SGDLS and YYNGEE. The CDR3 covers 13 residues. The CDR3 DNA is TGTGCCAGCAGCGATACAGGTTACTATGGCTACACCTTC. Amino acid sequence: CASSDTGYYGYTF.

Only a few counts were recorded for this clone. The DNA for the CDR3 is TGCAGCATCCAAGAGGGGAAGACCCAGTACTTC. It codes for CSIQEGKTQYF. The rearrangement links TRBV29-1 to TRBJ2-5, with D perhaps being TRBD1 or TRBD2 (5 bases each). The CDR3 length is 11 residues. V was clipped by 8 bases and J by 6 bases, with 13 bases between them. CDR1 and CDR2 (germline): SQVTM, ANQGSEA.

The chain combines TRBV5-1 with TRBJ2-1; 8 nucleotides agree with TRBD2. The CDR3 length is 16 residues. J gave up 8 bases and V 1 base, and 11 bases lay outside the gene matches. CDR1 is SGHRS, CDR2 YFSETQ, per germline. CDR3 in amino acids: CASSLIKAGGKYEQFF. For the CDR3, the DNA is TGCGCCAGCAGCTTGATAAAGGCGGGGGGCAAATATGAGCAGTTCTTC.

The chain recombines TRBV14 with TRBJ2-3, with D tentatively TRBD2 (6 bases). Germline V lookup: CDR1 SGHDN, CDR2 FVKESK. The CDR3 sequence is 12 residues long. Trimming removed 4 bases from V and 10 bases from J, with 12 bases in between. The CDR3 reads CASSPGPGAQYF. The CDR3 DNA follows: TGTGCCAGCAGCCCGGGACCGGGGGCGCAGTATTTT. Together with reference TRBV14 and TRBJ2-3, the CDR3 gives the full variable domain: EAGVTQFPSHSVIEKGQTVTLRCDPISGHDNLYWYRRVMGKEIKFLLHFVKESKQDESGMPNNRFLAERTGGTYSTLKVQPAELEDSGVYFCASSPGPGAQYFGPGTRLTVL.

The J gene is TRBJ2-6, the V gene TRBV5-6, with D unclear. The CDR3 loop spans 14 amino acids. Trimming left V 4 bases short and J 2 bases short, with 7 bases between. Germline CDR1 is SGHDT and CDR2 is YYEEEE. The CDR3 here is CASSPETGANVLTF. The CDR3, as DNA: TGTGCCAGCAGCCCAGAAACTGGGGCCAACGTCCTGACTTTC.

This chain joins TRBV4-2 and TRBJ2-7; D possibly corresponds to TRBD1 (6 bases). Germline V CDR1 and CDR2: LGHNA, YNFKEQ. Trimming removed 4 bases from V and 2 bases from J, with 15 bases in between. The CDR3 sequence is 15 residues long. The CDR3 reads CASSPQPGAAYEQYF. CDR3 sequence (DNA): TGTGCCAGCAGCCCCCAGCCAGGGGCCGCCTACGAGCAGTACTTC.

The chain couples TRBV7-9 to TRBJ1-2; D may be TRBD1 (5 bases). Between the trimmed V and J ends, which lost 1 base and 6 bases, there was a span of 9 bases. Germline loops: CDR1 SEHNR, CDR2 FQNEAQ (reference sequence). The CDR3 consists of 13 residues. The CDR3 region is CASSLDRYHGYTF. The CDR3 DNA follows: TGTGCCAGCAGCTTAGACAGGTATCATGGCTACACCTTC.